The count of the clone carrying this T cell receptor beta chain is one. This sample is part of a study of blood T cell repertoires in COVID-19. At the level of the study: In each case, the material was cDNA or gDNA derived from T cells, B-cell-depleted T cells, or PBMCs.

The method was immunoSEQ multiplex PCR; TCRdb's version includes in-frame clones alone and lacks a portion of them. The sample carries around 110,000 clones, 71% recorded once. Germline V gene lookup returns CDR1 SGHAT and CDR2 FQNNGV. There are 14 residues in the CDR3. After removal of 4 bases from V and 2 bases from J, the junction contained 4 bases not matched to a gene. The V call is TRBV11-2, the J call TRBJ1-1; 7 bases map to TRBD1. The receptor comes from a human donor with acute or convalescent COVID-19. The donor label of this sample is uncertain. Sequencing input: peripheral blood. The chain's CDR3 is CASSSRQGNTEAFF. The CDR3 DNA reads TGTGCCAGCAGCTCGAGACAGGGTAACACTGAAGCTTTCTTT.